The text below deals with one T cell receptor (beta chain). This CDR3 is also generated by other DNA sequences in the sample. Per germline, CDR1 SGHRS and CDR2 YFSETQ. V shed 0 bases and J 0 bases; nucleotides not matched to a gene: 3. CDR3 length equals 18 residues. The sample comes from a study of shared clonotypes between healthy human individuals. Researchers ran the assay at a deep level. Original analysis: With immunoSEQ giving junction-only sequences and no quality scores, filtering differed. Generated by immunoSEQ multiplex PCR, the TCRdb table keeps only in-frame clones and is missing some. That table gives V, J and clone size, and the DNA gave D and trimming. The data show roughly 2.5 million clones, approximately 92% seen once. All donors qualified as healthy HIV-negative adults and had experienced no recent acute infections or vaccinations. CD4+ cell separation produced CD45RA+ naive and CD45RA-negative memory subsets.

The sequence was collected from a man aged 18 to 35 in good health. The sample comprised naive CD4+ T cells sorted from blood. The subset denotes: CD45RA+ positively selected. The genes are TRBV5-1 and TRBJ2-2; 12 bases match TRBD2. CDR3 amino acids: CASSLGLAGGPNTGELFF. The CDR3 bases are TGCGCCAGCAGCTTGGGGCTAGCGGGGGGGCCGAACACCGGGGAGCTGTTTTTT.